The 5 T cell receptor beta chains presented below share a single source sample, sequenced in a study of shared clonotypes between healthy human individuals. Data came from immunoSEQ multiplex PCR; TCRdb stores just in-frame clones and leaves some out. Among 2 million to 3 million clones listed, over 85% were seen once. Input material: naive CD4+ T cells from PBMCs. Described subset: CD45RA+ positively selected. Receptors originate from a young man in good health. Some clones in this sample may be carry-over from other donors' samples.

V usage is TRBV6-4 and J usage is TRBJ2-2, with D possibly being TRBD2 (5 bases). The CDR3 is 14 residues long. Germline V gene lookup returns CDR1 MRHNA and CDR2 SNTAGT. V lost 8 bases and J lost 0, with 10 bases in between. The CDR3 coding sequence is TGTGCCAGCGGGGAGACGGCGAACACCGGGGAGCTGTTTTTT. Protein product: CASGETANTGELFF.

V and J are TRBV25-1 and TRBJ2-2; 10 bases map to TRBD1. Per the germline V gene, CDR1 is MGHDK and CDR2 is SYGVNS. The CDR3 is made up of 18 amino acids. V dropped 4 bases and J dropped 4; count of bases not matched to a gene: 12. The CDR3: CASSAPGQGKAGTGELFF. The CDR3 nucleotides read TGTGCCAGCAGTGCTCCGGGACAGGGGAAGGCAGGCACCGGGGAGCTGTTTTTT.

This clone was picked up one time. This chain connects TRBV7-3 to TRBJ2-3; TRBD2 aligns across 9 bases. This CDR3 is 12 amino acids long. V was pared by 3 bases and J by 12 bases, with 4 bases of the junction left unmatched. Germline V gene data show CDR1 as SGHTA and CDR2 as FQGTGA. The DNA of the CDR3 is TGTGCCAGCAGCTTGGCGGGAGGGCTTCAGTATTTT. This translates into CASSLAGGLQYF.

This chain connects TRBV28 to TRBJ2-7; D is perhaps TRBD1 (6 bases). The CDR3 has 17 residues. Between the trimmed V and J ends, which lost 8 bases and 2 bases, there was a span of 25 bases. Germline CDR1 MDHEN, CDR2 SYDVKM. The CDR3 coding sequence is TGTGCCAGCGGGGGCGGCGGGTCGAAGGTACCGACCTACGAGCAGTACTTC. Translation: CASGGGGSKVPTYEQYF.

The CDR3 sequence: CASSFLIRGSPLHF. CDR3 in DNA: TGTGCCAGCAGCTTCTTGATTAGGGGTTCACCCCTCCACTTT. The chain links TRBV13 to TRBJ1-6; possibly TRBD1 for D (5 bases). Trimming took off 3 bases at V and 9 bases at J, with 12 bases between the two ends. CDR1 and CDR2 (germline): PRHDT, FYEKMQ (reference sequence). The CDR3 spans 14 residues.